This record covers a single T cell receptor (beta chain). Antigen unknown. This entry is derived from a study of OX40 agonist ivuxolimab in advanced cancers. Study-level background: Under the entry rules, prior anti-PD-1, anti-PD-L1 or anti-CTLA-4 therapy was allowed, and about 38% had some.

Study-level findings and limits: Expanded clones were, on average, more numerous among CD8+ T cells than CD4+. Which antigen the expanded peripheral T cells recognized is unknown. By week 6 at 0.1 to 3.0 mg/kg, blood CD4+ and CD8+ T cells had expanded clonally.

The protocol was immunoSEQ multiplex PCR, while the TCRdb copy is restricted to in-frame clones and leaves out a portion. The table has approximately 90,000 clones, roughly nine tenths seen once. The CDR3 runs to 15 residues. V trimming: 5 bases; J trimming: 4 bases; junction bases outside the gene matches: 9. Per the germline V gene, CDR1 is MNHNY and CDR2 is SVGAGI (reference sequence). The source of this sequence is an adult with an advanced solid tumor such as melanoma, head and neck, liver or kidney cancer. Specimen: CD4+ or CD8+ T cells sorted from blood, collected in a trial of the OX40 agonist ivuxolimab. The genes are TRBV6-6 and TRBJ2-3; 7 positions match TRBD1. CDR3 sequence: CASSHPRGQPDTQYF. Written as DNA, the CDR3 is TGTGCCAGCAGTCACCCACGGGGACAGCCAGATACGCAGTATTTT.